Listed below are T cell receptor beta chains from one sample, sequenced in a study of identical twins. TCRdb reanalysed the 5' RACE reads using MiXCR and keeps one entry per CDR3 protein. The sample shows roughly 1.6 million distinct CDR3 sequences, less than 40% of them seen only once. Input material: cord blood. Receptors were obtained from a newborn girl in good health. The CDR3 runs from the conserved cysteine through the conserved F or W. D genes are given only for firm matches. Rows give clone size only sometimes, using once, few, many, or a class for an expanded clone.

size: few; J: TRBJ1-2; D: -; V: TRBV4-1; CDR3: CASSPTPYWTRMSGYTF; DNA: TGCGCCAGCAGCCCTACCCCTTATTGGACCCGAATGTCCGGCTACACCTTC
size: few; J: TRBJ1-4; D: -; V: TRBV25-1; CDR3: CASSESGNEKLFF; DNA: TGTGCCAGCAGTGAGAGTGGTAATGAAAAACTGTTTTTT
size: few; J: TRBJ1-2; D: -; V: TRBV28; CDR3: CASISANYGYTF; DNA: TGTGCCAGCATCTCGGCGAACTATGGCTACACCTTC
size: -; J: TRBJ1-1; D: TRBD1; V: TRBV28; CDR3: CASSPLQGRFAVSINTEAFF; DNA: TGTGCCAGCAGTCCACTACAGGGGCGTTTCGCCGTGTCTATCAACACTGAAGCTTTCTTT
size: -; J: TRBJ1-2; D: -; V: TRBV20-1; CDR3: CSARGDKNYGYTF; DNA: TGCAGTGCTAGAGGGGACAAAAACTATGGCTACACCTTC
size: few; J: TRBJ2-1; D: TRBD2; V: TRBV5-4; CDR3: CASSSGGRGYNEQFF; DNA: TGTGCCAGCAGCTCAGGCGGGAGGGGGTACAATGAGCAGTTCTTC
size: -; J: TRBJ2-7; D: -; V: TRBV12-3/TRBV12-4; CDR3: CASTPTGYEQYF; DNA: TGTGCCAGCACCCCAACTGGGTACGAGCAGTACTTC
size: -; J: TRBJ2-5; D: -; V: TRBV20-1; CDR3: CSARSNTGTSGKETQYF; DNA: TGCAGTGCTAGATCGAATACCGGGACCTCCGGGAAAGAGACCCAGTACTTC
size: -; J: TRBJ2-5; D: -; V: TRBV4-2; CDR3: CASSQAFNEQYF; DNA: TGTGCCAGCAGCCAAGCGTTCAATGAGCAGTACTTC
size: few; J: TRBJ2-1; D: TRBD2; V: TRBV24-1; CDR3: CATSESRGSADEQFF; DNA: TGTGCCACCAGTGAGTCTCGCGGGAGTGCGGATGAGCAGTTCTTC
size: -; J: TRBJ1-5; D: TRBD1; V: TRBV12-3/TRBV12-4; CDR3: CASRTGAGQPQHF; DNA: TGTGCCAGCCGGACAGGGGCGGGACAGCCCCAGCATTTT
size: -; J: TRBJ1-1; D: -; V: TRBV9; CDR3: CASSVQLDTEAFF; DNA: TGTGCCAGCAGCGTTCAGTTGGACACTGAAGCTTTCTTT
size: -; J: TRBJ2-5; D: TRBD2; V: TRBV28; CDR3: CASSFGRREPKTQYF; DNA: TGTGCCAGCAGTTTCGGGCGGCGGGAGCCAAAGACCCAGTACTTC
size: few; J: TRBJ2-7; D: -; V: TRBV7-2; CDR3: CASSSPLHYEQYF; DNA: TGTGCCAGCAGCTCTCCGCTCCACTACGAGCAGTACTTC
size: -; J: TRBJ2-1; D: TRBD2; V: TRBV18; CDR3: CASSIRLAGLDEQFF; DNA: TGTGCCAGCTCTATAAGACTAGCGGGGTTGGATGAGCAGTTCTTC
size: few; J: TRBJ1-1; D: -; V: TRBV20-1; CDR3: CSARLGGMNTEAFF; DNA: TGCAGTGCTAGGCTCGGTGGCATGAACACTGAAGCTTTCTTT
size: few; J: TRBJ1-1; D: -; V: TRBV5-1; CDR3: CASSTQGVNTEAFF; DNA: TGCGCCAGCAGTACGCAAGGGGTGAACACTGAAGCTTTCTTT
size: -; J: TRBJ1-5; D: TRBD1; V: TRBV6-6; CDR3: CASSWDRGGQPQHF; DNA: TGTGCCAGCAGTTGGGACAGGGGAGGGCAGCCCCAGCATTTT
size: many; J: TRBJ2-3; D: TRBD2; V: TRBV13; CDR3: CASSFQRGGSTDTQYF; DNA: TGTGCCAGCAGCTTCCAGCGGGGGGGCAGCACAGATACGCAGTATTTT
size: -; J: TRBJ2-1; D: -; V: TRBV29-1; CDR3: CSAARDPYNEQFF; DNA: TGCAGCGCCGCCCGGGACCCATACAATGAGCAGTTCTTC
size: -; J: TRBJ1-2; D: TRBD1; V: TRBV29-1; CDR3: CSVEAGGDGYTF; DNA: TGCAGCGTTGAAGCAGGGGGCGATGGCTACACCTTC
size: -; J: TRBJ2-3; D: TRBD2; V: TRBV5-1; CDR3: CASSPGVAGSFTDTQYF; DNA: TGCGCCAGCAGCCCTGGGGTAGCGGGAAGCTTCACAGATACGCAGTATTTT
size: few; J: TRBJ2-1; D: -; V: TRBV4-1; CDR3: CASSQEGWRAQRNEQFF; DNA: TGCGCCAGCAGCCAAGAAGGTTGGCGGGCGCAACGCAATGAGCAGTTCTTC
size: -; J: TRBJ1-1; D: TRBD1; V: TRBV9; CDR3: CASSVGQGAGAFF; DNA: TGTGCCAGCAGCGTAGGACAGGGGGCGGGAGCTTTCTTT
size: few; J: TRBJ2-3; D: TRBD2; V: TRBV7-9; CDR3: CASSPGTSVRRTDTQYF; DNA: TGTGCCAGCAGTCCCGGGACTAGCGTCCGGCGCACAGATACGCAGTATTTT
size: few; J: TRBJ2-7; D: TRBD1; V: TRBV2; CDR3: CASSSPGGIIYEQYF; DNA: TGTGCCAGCAGTTCTCCAGGGGGTATCATATACGAGCAGTACTTC
size: few; J: TRBJ1-4; D: -; V: TRBV5-1; CDR3: CASSLSLTGTIQEKLFF; DNA: TGCGCCAGCAGCTTGTCTCTAACCGGGACGATACAGGAAAAACTGTTTTTT
size: -; J: TRBJ1-2; D: TRBD1; V: TRBV20-1; CDR3: CSARARQGSNYGYTF; DNA: TGCAGTGCTAGAGCCCGACAGGGCTCTAACTATGGCTACACCTTC